These 20 T cell receptor beta chains share one sample of origin, sequenced in a study of PD-L1 blockade in urothelial cancer. Clones were sequenced by immunoSEQ multiplex PCR, and TCRdb holds only the in-frame ones, with some missing. Of tens of thousands of clones in the sample, around 33% were seen once. The specimen comprised tumor tissue, sampled before atezolizumab (anti-PD-L1) treatment. These receptors came from a man between 60 and 75 years old with urothelial cancer.

V is TRBV11-1 and J is TRBJ1-5; D is ambiguous. Germline lookup yields CDR1 SGHAT and CDR2 FQDESV (reference sequence). This CDR3 contains 14 residues. Trimming took off 1 base at V and 4 bases at J, with 8 bases between the two ends. The CDR3 bases are TGTGCCAGCAGCTTAGAGGCCCAGAATCAGCCCCAGCATTTT. It yields the protein CASSLEAQNQPQHF. The whole variable domain, remainder taken from reference TRBV11-1 and TRBJ1-5, is EAEVAQSPRYKITEKSQAVAFWCDPISGHATLYWYRQILGQGPELLVQFQDESVVDDSQLPKDRFSAERLKGVDSTLKIQPAELGDSAMYLCASSLEAQNQPQHFGDGTRLSIL.

This chain joins TRBV19 and TRBJ2-1, with TRBD2 as a possible D gene (6 bases). The germline V and J ends were trimmed by 3 bases and 0 bases, with 9 bases remaining between them. Germline lookup yields CDR1 LNHDA and CDR2 SQIVND (reference sequence). The CDR3 is made up of 15 amino acids. The CDR3 nucleotides read TGTGCCAGTAGTATGTTGGGGGGCTCCTACAATGAGCAGTTCTTC. Amino acid sequence: CASSMLGGSYNEQFF. The full variable domain, in which reference TRBV19 and TRBJ2-1 provide the parts outside the CDR3, is DGGITQSPKYLFRKEGQNVTLSCEQNLNHDAMYWYRQDPGQGLRLIYYSQIVNDFQKGDIAEGYSVSREKKESFPLTVTSAQKNPTAFYLCASSMLGGSYNEQFFGPGTRLTVL.

This clone appeared a few times. V usage is TRBV1 and J usage is TRBJ1-1. TRBV1 is a known pseudogene. The CDR3 extends over 14 amino acids. CDR3 protein: CASSQGPANTEAFF. The CDR3 DNA reads TGCGCCAGCAGCCAAGGCCCAGCTAACACTGAAGCTTTCTTT.

CDR3 sequence (DNA): TGCGCCAGCAGCTTGGCCGGCAGGGGTAAGTCACCCCTCCACTTT. The encoded protein is CASSLAGRGKSPLHF. The chain combines TRBV5-1 with TRBJ1-6, with D possibly matching TRBD1 (6 bases). CDR3 length: 15 amino acids. Germline V CDR1 and CDR2: SGHRS, YFSETQ. Trimming shortened V by 0 bases and J by 10 bases, and 14 bases separated the two germline ends.

The chain has TRBV19 and TRBJ1-2, with 7 bases fitting TRBD1. CDR3 length: 12 residues. Germline V CDR1 and CDR2: LNHDA, SQIVND (reference sequence). J lost 6 bases, V lost 4 bases, and 2 bases had no gene match. The CDR3 DNA sequence: TGTGCCAGTAGTAATGACAGGGATGGCTACACCTTC. Its translation: CASSNDRDGYTF.

In its sample, this clone was seen many times. The chain couples TRBV28 to TRBJ2-1; no clear D gene. In germline, CDR1 is MDHEN, CDR2 SYDVKM. V lost 3 bases, J lost 4 bases, and 10 bases lay in between. The CDR3 sequence is 14 residues long. CDR3 sequence: CASSFGRSYNEQFF. CDR3 coding DNA: TGTGCCAGCAGTTTTGGCAGGTCGTACAATGAGCAGTTCTTC.

The rearrangement links TRBV18 to TRBJ1-3; weak D call: TRBD1 (6 bases). This CDR3 contains 17 residues. V lost 5 bases to trimming and J lost 0 bases, with 17 bases between them. CDR1 and CDR2 (germline): KGHSH, LQKENI. The DNA for the CDR3 is TGTGCCAGCTCAGTCTACCCGACAGGTTCCTCTGGAAACACCATATATTTT. Translation gives CASSVYPTGSSGNTIYF.

V usage is TRBV28 and J usage is TRBJ1-2; D is possibly TRBD1 (5 bases). The CDR3 covers 17 residues. CDR1 is MDHEN, CDR2 SYDVKM, per germline. Trimming stripped 4 bases from V and 0 bases from J, with 18 bases between. Here the CDR3 reads CASSSAGREGTNYGYTF. CDR3 sequence (DNA): TGTGCCAGCAGTTCCGCGGGCAGGGAGGGAACTAACTATGGCTACACCTTC.

This clone was seen a few times. J is TRBJ1-3 and V is TRBV6-8; D gene unclear. The germline gives CDR1 MNHGY, CDR2 SAAAGT. The CDR3 has 16 residues. Trimming cost V 6 bases and J 0 bases, with 15 bases left between them. CDR3 nucleotides: TGTGCCAGCAGACCCGGACTGACGAGCTCTGGAAACACCATATATTTT. Translated: CASRPGLTSSGNTIYF.

The chain links TRBV12-5 to TRBJ1-1, with no clear D. V dropped 7 bases and J dropped 5 bases, with 8 bases sitting between them. This CDR3 contains 11 residues. CDR1 and CDR2 (germline): LGHNT, FRNRAP. CDR3 sequence reads: CASAFETEAFF. The CDR3 coding sequence is TGTGCTAGTGCGTTTGAGACTGAAGCTTTCTTT.

V usage is TRBV15 and J usage is TRBJ2-7; 8 bases map to TRBD1. The germline CDR1 and CDR2 sequences are LNHNV and YYDKDF (reference sequence). Trimming at V came to 4 bases and at J to 2 bases, leaving 7 bases not matched to a gene. The CDR3 is made up of 15 amino acids. CDR3 DNA sequence: TGTGCCACCAGCACGGTTACGGGACAGGCCTACGAGCAGTACTTC. Translating gives CATSTVTGQAYEQYF.

The chain couples TRBV25-1 to TRBJ2-2; 10 positions agree with TRBD2. CDR1 is MGHDK, CDR2 SYGVNS, per germline. V shed 5 bases and J 5 bases; nucleotides not matched to a gene: 8. The CDR3 spans 16 residues. This CDR3 is CASSPPGLATTGELFF. The DNA of the CDR3 is TGTGCCAGCAGTCCGCCGGGACTAGCGACTACCGGGGAGCTGTTTTTT.

The chain is built from TRBV19 and TRBJ1-2; tentative D call: TRBD1 (5 bases). Germline CDR1 LNHDA, CDR2 SQIVND (reference sequence). V lost 4 bases and J 0 bases, leaving 9 bases between the germline ends. This CDR3 has 14 amino acids. The CDR3: CASSRDGSNYGYTF. In nucleotides, the CDR3 is TGTGCCAGTAGTAGGGACGGGTCTAACTATGGCTACACCTTC.

The genes are TRBV10-2 and TRBJ2-2; 7 nucleotides agree with TRBD1. This CDR3 has 15 residues. CDR1 and CDR2 (germline): WSHSY, SAAADI. J gave up 4 bases and V 5 bases, and 7 bases lay outside the gene matches. The CDR3 protein is CASSPPDRFTGELFF. CDR3 DNA: TGCGCCAGCAGTCCCCCGGACAGGTTCACCGGGGAGCTGTTTTTT.

V is TRBV6-7 and J is TRBJ2-3; D perhaps matches TRBD2 (5 bases). TRBV6-7 belongs to the ORF category, with a function that is uncertain. The CDR3 contains 15 residues. V dropped 2 bases and J dropped 6 bases, with 15 bases sitting between them. This CDR3 is CASSYAGNQGDTQYF. Here the CDR3 DNA reads TGTGCCAGCAGTTACGCGGGTAACCAAGGGGATACGCAGTATTTT.

This CDR3 is CAWSVATGVMNTEAFF. In DNA form, the CDR3 reads TGTGCCTGGAGCGTAGCGACAGGGGTTATGAACACTGAAGCTTTCTTT. This chain uses TRBV30 with TRBJ1-1, with TRBD1 identical over 8 bases. J was trimmed by 0 bases and V by 3 bases; bases with no gene match: 9. The CDR3 contains 16 residues. Germline CDR1 and CDR2: GTSNPN and SVGIG (reference sequence).

This clone was counted at least ten times. The chain joins TRBV1 to TRBJ1-3. TRBV1 is a recognized pseudogene. This CDR3 is built from 15 residues. CDR3 amino acids: CASSPGGSSGNTIYF. CDR3 nucleotides: TGCGCCAGCAGTCCGGGGGGCAGCTCTGGAAACACCATATATTTT.

This clone was seen a handful of times. This rearrangement joins TRBV4-1 to TRBJ2-1, with TRBD2 identical over 11 bases. CDR3 length: 16 residues. J gave up 8 bases and V 0 bases, and 6 bases lay outside the gene matches. CDR1 and CDR2 from the germline V gene are MGHRA and YSYEKL. DNA for the CDR3: TGCGCCAGCAGCCAAGATCTAACTAGCGGGAGTGATGAGCAGTTCTTC. Amino acid sequence: CASSQDLTSGSDEQFF.

This clone appeared many times. The gene calls are TRBV11-3 and TRBJ2-5; TRBD2 might be the D (7 bases). V was cut by 5 bases and J by 5 bases, with 18 bases left in between. The CDR3 is 15 amino acids. Germline V gives CDR1 SGHNT, CDR2 YENEEA. CDR3 sequence: CASSLFEGRGETQYF. The CDR3 DNA sequence: TGTGCCAGCAGCCTCTTTGAGGGGAGGGGGGAGACCCAGTACTTC.

V and J are TRBV18 and TRBJ1-1; unclear D gene. This CDR3 region has 15 residues. Trimming left V 3 bases short and J 4 bases short, with 15 bases between. Germline CDR1 and CDR2: KGHSH and LQKENI. CDR3 DNA: TGTGCCAGCTCACCTGGAGGAAGCCTGGGCACTGAAGCTTTCTTT. It specifies CASSPGGSLGTEAFF.